The clone carrying this T cell receptor beta chain was seen many times. Its antigen is undetermined. Individual cDNA molecules each received unique molecular identifiers attached to them. TCRdb reprocessed the 5' RACE reads via MiXCR and lists one record per CDR3 protein. The sample contains some 56,000 distinct CDR3 sequences, over 9.5% of which appear only once. This specimen belongs to a study of early T cells in non-severe SARS-CoV-2 infection. Whole-study context: Unsorted whole-blood RNA was sequenced in bulk, leaving chains unpaired. Study-level results: VDJdb matching, biased toward anti-spike CD8 responses, missed private and CD4 specificities.

This TCR was recovered from an adult who was a healthcare worker with PCR-confirmed SARS-CoV-2 infection or an uninfected control (not recorded which). Sequencing was done on a sample of whole blood.

The CDR3 loop reads CASSLEGGGELFF. The CDR3, as DNA: TGCGCCAGCAGCTTGGAAGGAGGCGGGGAGCTGTTTTTT. The chain has TRBV5-1 and TRBJ2-2; D may be TRBD2 (5 bases). V was trimmed by 0 bases and J by 7 bases, leaving 7 bases between them. The CDR3 totals 13 residues. Germline lookup yields CDR1 SGHRS and CDR2 YFSETQ.